This T cell receptor beta chain was captured in a study of OX40 agonist ivuxolimab in advanced cancers. Study as a whole: An agonistic anti-OX40 (CD134) antibody, ivuxolimab, was used to treat the patients.

The assay was immunoSEQ multiplex PCR, and TCRdb's table has in-frame clones only and misses some. The sample lists about 58,000 clones, roughly 77% seen once, with 0.95% to 1.5% in the top ten. This clone was counted a few times. The antigen is undetermined. Whole-study findings and limits: Patients with a partial response at 0.1-3.0 mg/kg had among the lowest clonal expansion. Clonal expansion was seen in CD4+ and CD8+ blood T cells by week 6 at 0.1 to 3.0 mg/kg. A proportion of nonresponders additionally exhibited low normalized T-cell clonal expansion.

Trimming took 0 bases from V and 8 from J, leaving 8 bases between them. The CDR3 is 14 amino acids. CDR1 and CDR2 (germline): ENHRY, SYGVKD. This specimen was CD4+ or CD8+ T cells sorted from blood, taken in a trial of the OX40 agonist ivuxolimab. The gene calls are TRBV10-3 and TRBJ1-6; D ambiguous. The TCR was taken from an adult with an advanced solid tumor such as melanoma, head and neck, liver or kidney cancer. The CDR3 here is CAISESNRYSPLHF. CDR3 sequence (DNA): TGTGCCATCAGTGAGTCTAACAGATATTCACCCCTCCACTTT.